The 20 T cell receptor beta chains below all came from one sample that was sequenced in a study of technical replicates of blood from several donors. TCRdb's table, derived via immunoSEQ multiplex PCR, lists solely in-frame clones and lacks some. The sample lists 60,000 to 70,000 clones, around 85% occurring once. Sequenced input: PBMCs. All receptors come from a human donor in good health. Some clones in this sample may be carry-over from other donors' samples.

The J gene is TRBJ1-1, the V gene TRBV18; unclear D gene. This CDR3 is built from 13 residues. V lost 2 bases and J lost 4, with 8 bases in between. Germline assignment: CDR1 KGHSH and CDR2 LQKENI. The CDR3 DNA sequence: TGTGCCAGCTCACCAGGGCCCGGCACTGAAGCTTTCTTT. This sequence encodes CASSPGPGTEAFF.

The gene calls are TRBV29-1 and TRBJ1-5, with 8 bases identical to TRBD1. The V gene end was trimmed by 6 bases and the J gene end by 3 bases; junction bases not matched to a gene: 7. The CDR3 has 14 residues. Germline CDR1 and CDR2: SQVTM and ANQGSEA. The chain's CDR3 is CSVTGTGPNQPQHF. CDR3 coding DNA: TGCAGCGTGACTGGGACAGGCCCCAATCAGCCCCAGCATTTT.

V gene TRBV20-1 combines with J gene TRBJ2-5; no clear D. The CDR3 runs to 11 residues. CDR1 is DFQATT, CDR2 SNEGSKA, per germline (reference sequence). Trimming took off 2 bases at V and 6 bases at J, with 7 bases between the two ends. The CDR3 DNA reads as TGCAGTGCTAGAATTCAAAAGACCCAGTACTTC. It specifies CSARIQKTQYF.

V gene TRBV2 combines with J gene TRBJ2-7, with a weak D call TRBD2 (6 bases). This CDR3 has 15 amino acids. The V end lost 4 bases, the J end lost 6 bases, and 19 bases lay between the germline ends. Germline-derived CDR1 and CDR2 are SNHLY and FYNNEI. The CDR3 is CASSVGGAWAGEQYF. CDR3 DNA sequence: TGTGCCAGCAGTGTAGGCGGGGCCTGGGCTGGCGAGCAGTACTTC.

The V gene is TRBV6-5, the J gene TRBJ1-2; D perhaps matches TRBD1 (5 bases). The germline V and J ends were trimmed by 5 bases and 3 bases, with 10 bases remaining between them. CDR1 MNHEY and CDR2 SVGAGI come from the germline V gene. CDR3 length: 13 residues. CDR3 sequence reads: CASSSRVDYGYTF. Here the CDR3 DNA reads TGTGCCAGCAGTAGCAGGGTGGACTATGGCTACACCTTC.

This clone was seen only a few times. The chain joins TRBV7-2 to TRBJ1-2, with 8 bases that match TRBD1. The CDR3 totals 14 residues. V trimming: 4 bases; J trimming: 8 bases; junction bases outside the gene matches: 9. Germline V gives CDR1 SGHTA, CDR2 FQGNSA. This CDR3 reads CASSSGDRGRGYTF. CDR3 bases: TGTGCCAGCAGCTCAGGAGACAGGGGCCGGGGCTACACCTTC.

This clone was found once. CDR3 bases: TGTGCCAGCAGCTATAATAGCGGTAGGGCGGCTTTCTTT. It translates to CASSYNSGRAAFF. The V and J genes are TRBV7-2 and TRBJ1-1; D not resolved. CDR3 length equals 13 residues. Looked up from germline, CDR1 is SGHTA and CDR2 is FQGNSA. V dropped 4 bases and J dropped 11 bases, with 17 bases sitting between them.

The chain employs TRBV18 and TRBJ1-6; the D gene is possibly TRBD1 (5 bases). The CDR3 consists of 16 residues. Germline V gives CDR1 KGHSH, CDR2 LQKENI. Trimming pared 2 bases from V and 8 bases from J, leaving 16 bases between. The CDR3 bases are TGTGCCAGCTCACCATACCGGGAGGGGCGGGATTCACCCCTCCACTTT. It encodes CASSPYREGRDSPLHF.

This clone was counted only a few times. This sequence joins TRBV7-6 and TRBJ1-1; a weak D match, TRBD1 (6 bases). V lost 5 bases, J lost 0 bases, and 10 bases lay in between. Per the germline V gene, CDR1 is SGHVS and CDR2 is FNYEAQ. This CDR3 is built from 14 residues. The CDR3 sequence: CASSPDRVNTEAFF. Here the CDR3 DNA reads TGTGCCAGCAGCCCGGACAGAGTGAACACTGAAGCTTTCTTT.

The chain is built from TRBV6-6 and TRBJ2-7, with 10 positions matching TRBD1. The germline gives CDR1 MNHNY, CDR2 SVGAGI (reference sequence). The length of the CDR3 is 15 residues. V shed 6 bases and J 5 bases; nucleotides not matched to a gene: 10. DNA of the CDR3: TGTGCCAGCAGCCCTGGACAGGGGGGAACCGACGAGCAGTACTTC. Its protein product is CASSPGQGGTDEQYF.

V is TRBV6-5 and J is TRBJ1-6, with D hard to call. CDR3 size: 15 residues. V lost 0 bases and J lost 8, with 11 bases in between. The V gene's germline CDR1 is MNHEY and CDR2 SVGAGI. CDR3 region: CASSYSWQVDSPLHF. The CDR3, as DNA: TGTGCCAGCAGTTACTCATGGCAGGTAGATTCACCCCTCCACTTT.

The chain has TRBV18 and TRBJ2-7; possible D gene TRBD2, 6 bases. The CDR3 sequence is 17 residues long. V was pared by 8 bases and J by 3 bases, with 26 bases between. Germline V gene lookup returns CDR1 KGHSH and CDR2 LQKENI. CDR3 sequence reads: CASPHHLGLSTLYEQYF. In nucleotides, the CDR3 is TGTGCCAGCCCTCACCATTTGGGACTTTCTACTCTCTACGAGCAGTACTTC.

CDR3 nucleotide sequence: TGTGCCAGCAGCACCCAGGTCCCCTACGAGCAGTACTTC. Amino acid sequence: CASSTQVPYEQYF. J is TRBJ2-7 and V is TRBV7-9; D not resolved. V gave up 5 bases and J gave up 2 bases, with 10 bases separating them. The CDR3 has 13 residues. Germline CDR1 is SEHNR and CDR2 is FQNEAQ (reference sequence).

The genes are TRBV4-3 and TRBJ2-7, with 11 bases that match TRBD2. Trimming removed 0 bases from V and 5 bases from J; junction bases left unmatched: 3. The CDR3 is 15 amino acids. Germline V CDR1 and CDR2: LGHNA, YSLEER. The CDR3 region is CASSQERLAGNEQYF. The DNA for the CDR3 is TGCGCCAGCAGCCAAGAAAGACTAGCGGGGAACGAGCAGTACTTC.

The rearrangement joins TRBV7-3 to TRBJ2-3; perhaps TRBD2 as D (6 bases). In germline, CDR1 is SGHTA, CDR2 FQGTGA. The length of the CDR3 is 15 residues. Trimming shortened V by 0 bases and J by 10 bases, and 17 bases separated the two germline ends. The CDR3 here is CASSLTSSGGGAQYF. CDR3 sequence (DNA): TGTGCCAGCAGCTTAACGAGTAGCGGCGGAGGAGCGCAGTATTTT.

This clone has a single count. This chain links TRBV5-4 with TRBJ2-7, with 8 positions matching TRBD2. CDR1 is SGHNT, CDR2 YYREEE, per germline (reference sequence). V lost 4 bases, J lost 0 bases, and 12 bases stayed unmatched. This CDR3 is built from 17 residues. Here the CDR3 reads CASSLGVAGTYSYEQYF. CDR3 in DNA: TGTGCCAGCAGCCTCGGGGTAGCGGGAACTTACTCCTACGAGCAGTACTTC. Full variable domain (remainder filled in from reference TRBV5-4 and TRBJ2-7): ETGVTQSPTHLIKTRGQQVTLRCSSQSGHNTVSWYQQALGQGPQFIFQYYREEENGRGNFPPRFSGLQFPNYSSELNVNALELDDSALYLCASSLGVAGTYSYEQYFGPGTRLTVT.

This sequence joins TRBV5-1 and TRBJ2-3; D perhaps matches TRBD2 (6 bases). The V end lost 4 bases, the J end lost 0 bases, and 12 bases lay between the germline ends. There are 15 residues in the CDR3. Germline V gene lookup returns CDR1 SGHRS and CDR2 YFSETQ. CDR3 sequence reads: CASSQGGTSTDTQYF. In DNA form, the CDR3 reads TGCGCCAGCAGCCAGGGAGGCACTAGCACAGATACGCAGTATTTT.

The chain carries TRBV6-5 and TRBJ1-4, with 7 bases aligning to TRBD1. The trim removed 4 bases at V and 5 bases at J, leaving 7 bases unmatched. The CDR3 sequence is 15 residues long. From germline, CDR1 is MNHEY and CDR2 SVGAGI. The CDR3 nucleotides are TGTGCCAGCAGTTCACCGGGACAGACAAATGAAAAACTGTTTTTT. Translation gives CASSSPGQTNEKLFF.

CDR3 sequence (DNA): TGTGCCAGCAGCTTAACGCAGGCTAATGAAGCTTTCTTT. It translates to CASSLTQANEAFF. V is TRBV7-3 and J is TRBJ1-1; D uncertain. This CDR3 spans 13 amino acids. Trimming removed 0 bases from V and 7 bases from J, with 9 bases in between. CDR1 and CDR2 (germline): SGHTA, FQGTGA.

The sample holds a few counts of this clone. The chain has TRBV7-9 and TRBJ1-2, with D perhaps matching TRBD1 (6 bases). V lost 2 bases and J 8 bases, leaving 18 bases between the germline ends. CDR1 SEHNR and CDR2 FQNEAQ come from the germline V gene (reference sequence). The CDR3 contains 15 residues. In DNA form, the CDR3 reads TGTGCCAGCAGCTTACCCCTCCCACAGGGTGGAGGCTACACCTTC. Translation gives CASSLPLPQGGGYTF.